The 10 T cell receptor beta chains below all came from one sample that was sequenced in a study of cytomegalovirus exposure and HLA in healthy donors. The PCR contained 60 Vbeta and 13 Jbeta primers. Measured with immunoSEQ multiplex PCR; TCRdb has only the in-frame clones, and not every one. The sample lists about 37,000 clones; 74% were seen once. Specimen: PBMCs. The receptors derive from a man aged 30-40 years in good health and CMV-seronegative.

The CDR3 bases are TGCAGCGTTGCCTTGGCGGGAGGTCTCGAGCAGTACTTC. Translation gives CSVALAGGLEQYF. The gene calls are TRBV29-1 and TRBJ2-7, with 8 bases aligning to TRBD2. This CDR3 spans 13 amino acids. Per the germline V gene, CDR1 is SQVTM and CDR2 is ANQGSEA. J gave up 6 bases and V 4 bases, and 8 bases lay outside the gene matches.

The genes are TRBV10-1 and TRBJ2-1, with 9 bases fitting TRBD2. The CDR3 is 15 amino acids. The germline CDR1 and CDR2 sequences are WNHNN and SYGVQD (reference sequence). Germline trimming cut 6 bases from V and 6 bases from J; bases unmatched to any gene: 9. CDR3 in amino acids: CASSLLAGSGNEQFF. The DNA for the CDR3 is TGCGCCAGCAGCCTTCTAGCGGGATCCGGCAATGAGCAGTTCTTC.

V and J are TRBV27 and TRBJ2-1, with a tentative D call TRBD2 (6 bases). The CDR3 has 16 residues. Germline lookup yields CDR1 MNHEY and CDR2 SMNVEV (reference sequence). V lost 6 bases and J 8 bases, leaving 23 bases between the germline ends. CDR3 sequence (DNA): TGTGCCAGCAGCTCGGGCCGGGACTTGATCATCCATGAGCAGTTCTTC. Its translation is CASSSGRDLIIHEQFF.

The chain employs TRBV11-1 and TRBJ2-3; 11 bases fit TRBD2. Germline V CDR1 and CDR2: SGHAT, FQDESV (reference sequence). With 4 bases clipped from V and 0 bases from J, the junction kept 9 bases outside the gene matches. The CDR3 length is 18 residues. The CDR3 DNA reads as TGTGCCAGCAGCTCGGGACTAGCGGCCGGTGCTAGCACAGATACGCAGTATTTT. Its protein is CASSSGLAAGASTDTQYF.

This chain joins TRBV5-1 and TRBJ2-7; D perhaps matches TRBD1 (6 bases). Trimming took off 0 bases at V and 1 base at J, with 11 bases between the two ends. Germline-derived CDR1 and CDR2 are SGHRS and YFSETQ. CDR3 length equals 15 residues. The CDR3 DNA reads TGCGCCAGCAGCTTGGCTCCGGGACAATCCTACGAGCAGTACTTC. It is translated as CASSLAPGQSYEQYF.

The chain combines TRBV28 with TRBJ2-7; 13 bases fit TRBD2. In germline, CDR1 is MDHEN, CDR2 SYDVKM. The V and J ends lost 2 bases and 7 bases, in that order; junction bases with no gene match: 8. This CDR3 has 16 residues. CDR3 bases: TGTGCCAGCAGTTTACTAGCGACTAGCGGGAGGAAAGAGCAGTACTTC. This gives the protein CASSLLATSGRKEQYF.

The chain is built from TRBV27 and TRBJ2-7; TRBD2 matches 10 bases. The CDR3 spans 15 residues. Germline values: CDR1 MNHEY, CDR2 SMNVEV (reference sequence). Trimming cost V 6 bases and J 3 bases; bases outside gene matches: 8. The CDR3, as DNA: TGTGCCAGCAGCCTCCTAGCGGGGGTCGGCTACGAGCAGTACTTC. Residues: CASSLLAGVGYEQYF.

This clone came up once. The chain links TRBV30 to TRBJ2-7; TRBD2 might be the D (5 bases). V dropped 2 bases and J dropped 3 bases, with 14 bases sitting between them. The CDR3 length is 14 residues. Germline V gives CDR1 GTSNPN, CDR2 SVGIG (reference sequence). The CDR3 loop is CAWSNAREVYEQYF. As DNA, the CDR3 is TGTGCCTGGAGTAACGCGAGGGAAGTCTACGAGCAGTACTTC. Together with reference TRBV30 and TRBJ2-7, the CDR3 gives the full variable domain: SQTIHQWPATLVQPVGSPLSLECTVEGTSNPNLYWYRQAAGRGLQLLFYSVGIGQISSEVPQNLSASRPQDRQFILSSKKLLLSDSGFYLCAWSNAREVYEQYFGPGTRLTVT.

The rearrangement uses TRBV2 and TRBJ2-4; D gene unclear. The V gene's germline CDR1 is SNHLY and CDR2 FYNNEI. This CDR3 has 15 amino acids. Trimming removed 5 bases from V and 0 bases from J, with 11 bases in between. CDR3 sequence: CASSPTELAKNIQYF. The CDR3 DNA reads as TGTGCCAGCAGTCCCACTGAACTAGCCAAAAACATTCAGTACTTC.

This rearrangement joins TRBV28 to TRBJ2-1; 8 bases fit TRBD1. The CDR3 covers 12 residues. CDR1 and CDR2 from the germline V gene are MDHEN and SYDVKM. The trim removed 3 bases at V and 13 bases at J, leaving 5 bases unmatched. CDR3 amino acids: CASSFQDRGQFF. DNA of the CDR3: TGTGCCAGCAGTTTCCAAGACAGGGGCCAGTTCTTC.